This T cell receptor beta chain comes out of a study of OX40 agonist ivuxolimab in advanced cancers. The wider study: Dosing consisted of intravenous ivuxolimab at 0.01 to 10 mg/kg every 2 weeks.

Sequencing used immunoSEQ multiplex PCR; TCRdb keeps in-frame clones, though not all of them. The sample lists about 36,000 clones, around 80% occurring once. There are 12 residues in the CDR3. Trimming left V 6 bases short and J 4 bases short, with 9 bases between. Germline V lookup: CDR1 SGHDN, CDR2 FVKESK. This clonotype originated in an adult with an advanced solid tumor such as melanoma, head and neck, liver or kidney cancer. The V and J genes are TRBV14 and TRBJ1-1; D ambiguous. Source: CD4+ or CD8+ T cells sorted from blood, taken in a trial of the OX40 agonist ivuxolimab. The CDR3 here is CASSLVGTEAFF. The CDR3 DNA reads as TGTGCCAGCAGTCTAGTCGGCACTGAAGCTTTCTTT.